Listed here are 27 T cell receptor beta chains from one sample, sequenced in a study of blood T cell repertoires in COVID-19. Data came from immunoSEQ multiplex PCR; TCRdb stores just in-frame clones and leaves some out. The sample lists nearly 300,000 clones, about 90% occurring once. The sequenced material came from PBMCs or T cells enriched from blood (not recorded which). These receptors originate from a woman between 50 and 59 years old who had been exposed to COVID-19.

This chain connects TRBV6-1 to TRBJ1-6, with D uncertain. The V gene's germline CDR1 is MNHNS and CDR2 SASEGT. The CDR3 loop spans 16 amino acids. V was trimmed by 3 bases and J by 7 bases, leaving 16 bases between them. CDR3 loop: CASSDYTGRGNSPLHF. CDR3 DNA: TGTGCCAGCAGTGATTACACCGGGCGGGGAAATTCACCCCTCCACTTT.

This clone came up once. The chain recombines TRBV29-1 with TRBJ1-5; D is perhaps TRBD1 (6 bases). The CDR3 contains 13 residues. V lost 7 bases to trimming and J lost 4 bases, with 14 bases between them. The germline V gene encodes CDR1 SQVTM and CDR2 ANQGSEA. The CDR3: CSGQDSPNQPQHF. CDR3 DNA sequence: TGCAGCGGGCAGGACAGTCCAAATCAGCCCCAGCATTTT. The full variable domain, its missing parts supplied by reference TRBV29-1 and TRBJ1-5, is SAVISQKPSRDICQRGTSLTIQCQVDSQVTMMFWYRQQPGQSLTLIATANQGSEATYESGFVIDKFPISRPNLTFSTLTVSNMSPEDSSIYLCSGQDSPNQPQHFGDGTRLSIL.

The V and J genes are TRBV19 and TRBJ1-2; a weak D match, TRBD1 (6 bases). CDR1 and CDR2 (germline): LNHDA, SQIVND (reference sequence). The CDR3 has 14 residues. V lost 10 bases and J lost 4, with 19 bases in between. The DNA for the CDR3 is TGTGCCACCAAAGTATCACCCAGGGGCTATGGCTACACCTTC. Its translation: CATKVSPRGYGYTF.

V usage is TRBV7-2 and J usage is TRBJ1-5; the D gene is possibly TRBD1 (6 bases). V was pared by 5 bases and J by 5 bases, with 10 bases between. Germline V lookup: CDR1 SGHTA, CDR2 FQGNSA. The CDR3 has 13 residues. CDR3 region: CASSIQGDQPQHF. The CDR3, as DNA: TGTGCCAGCAGCATACAGGGCGATCAGCCCCAGCATTTT.

The rearrangement links TRBV2 to TRBJ2-7; no clear D. The CDR3 runs to 14 residues. Germline V lookup: CDR1 SNHLY, CDR2 FYNNEI. V dropped 1 base and J dropped 4 bases, with 11 bases sitting between them. The chain's CDR3 is CASSEGQVGYEQYF. CDR3 in DNA: TGTGCCAGCAGTGAAGGGCAGGTCGGATACGAGCAGTACTTC.

The J gene is TRBJ2-5, the V gene TRBV11-2, with 8 bases that match TRBD2. Germline loops: CDR1 SGHAT, CDR2 FQNNGV. The CDR3 runs 15 residues. Trimming removed 3 bases from V and 5 bases from J; junction bases left unmatched: 8. In DNA form, the CDR3 reads TGTGCCAGCAGCTTCATCGGGGGGGCCGGGGAGACCCAGTACTTC. This gives the protein CASSFIGGAGETQYF.

DNA for the CDR3: TGTGCCAGCTCACCCGGACAATTCTACTACGAGCAGTACTTC. Translating it yields CASSPGQFYYEQYF. V gene TRBV18 combines with J gene TRBJ2-7; TRBD1 is a possible D gene (5 bases). The germline gives CDR1 KGHSH, CDR2 LQKENI. The CDR3 is made up of 14 amino acids. Deletions cut 3 bases from V and 3 bases from J, with 12 bases between. The complete variable domain, with remaining parts taken from reference TRBV18 and TRBJ2-7, reads NAGVMQNPRHLVRRRGQEARLRCSPMKGHSHVYWYRQLPEEGLKFMVYLQKENIIDESGMPKERFSAEFPKEGPSILRIQQVVRGDSAAYFCASSPGQFYYEQYFGPGTRLTVT.

The V gene is TRBV7-8, the J gene TRBJ1-6; 9 nucleotides match TRBD1. Germline assignment: CDR1 SGHVS and CDR2 FQNEAQ. V dropped 5 bases and J dropped 5; count of bases not matched to a gene: 4. The CDR3 is 15 residues long. The CDR3 reads CASSRTGENNSPLHF. Written as DNA, the CDR3 is TGTGCCAGCAGCAGGACAGGGGAGAATAATTCACCCCTCCACTTT.

The rearrangement links TRBV7-2 to TRBJ1-3; TRBD1 might be the D (5 bases). Germline V CDR1 and CDR2: SGHTA, FQGNSA. This CDR3 is built from 15 residues. Trimming shortened V by 3 bases and J by 0 bases, and 9 bases separated the two germline ends. The CDR3 loop is CASSFDRSSGNTIYF. CDR3 bases: TGTGCCAGCAGCTTTGACAGATCCTCTGGAAACACCATATATTTT.

This rearrangement joins TRBV27 to TRBJ2-7, with 11 positions matching TRBD1. The CDR3 contains 15 residues. V dropped 0 bases and J dropped 7; count of bases not matched to a gene: 5. Germline loops: CDR1 MNHEY, CDR2 SMNVEV (reference sequence). CDR3 DNA: TGTGCCAGCAGTTTATCAGGACAGGGGGCGGGGGAGCAGTACTTC. Protein sequence: CASSLSGQGAGEQYF.

J is TRBJ2-7 and V is TRBV29-1; 8 bases map to TRBD1. Looked up from germline, CDR1 is SQVTM and CDR2 is ANQGSEA. The CDR3 has 13 residues. Trimming removed 4 bases from V and 2 bases from J; junction bases left unmatched: 4. The CDR3 loop is CSVGRGRPYEQYF. As DNA, the CDR3 is TGCAGCGTTGGCAGGGGGCGCCCCTACGAGCAGTACTTC.

CDR3 in amino acids: CASSPGQGSGYTF. The CDR3 DNA is TGTGCCAGCAGCCCGGGACAGGGCTCTGGCTACACCTTC. The V and J genes are TRBV3-1 (or the pseudogene TRBV3-2) and TRBJ1-2; 9 bases agree with TRBD1. The CDR3 totals 13 residues. The junction had 4 bases not matched to a gene; V was cut back by 4 bases and J by 7 bases. CDR1 and CDR2 from the germline V gene are LGHDT and YNNKEL (reference sequence).

The genes are TRBV28 and TRBJ2-2, with a tentative D call TRBD2 (6 bases). Germline V gene data show CDR1 as MDHEN and CDR2 as SYDVKM. Deletions cut 3 bases from V and 5 bases from J, with 19 bases between. This CDR3 comprises 17 residues. For the CDR3, the DNA is TGTGCCAGCAGTTTGGCCGGCGGGACCACCTGGACCGGGGAGCTGTTTTTT. Protein: CASSLAGGTTWTGELFF. Supplemented by reference TRBV28 and TRBJ2-2, the full variable domain reads DVKVTQSSRYLVKRTGEKVFLECVQDMDHENMFWYRQDPGLGLRLIYFSYDVKMKEKGDIPEGYSVSREKKERFSLILESASTNQTSMYLCASSLAGGTTWTGELFFGEGSRLTVL.

The chain joins TRBV28 to TRBJ1-6; no clear D gene. V was shortened by 4 bases and J by 9 bases, with 13 bases between the two germline ends. The CDR3 covers 14 residues. Germline V gene sequence: CDR1 MDHEN, CDR2 SYDVKM. CDR3 sequence (DNA): TGTGCCAGCAGTTCAATCCCGGAGGGTTCACCCCTCCACTTT. It translates to CASSSIPEGSPLHF.

The chain has TRBV7-2 and TRBJ2-1, with TRBD1 matching over 8 bases. This CDR3 is 17 amino acids long. Germline V gene lookup returns CDR1 SGHTA and CDR2 FQGNSA. J gave up 1 base and V 3 bases, and 8 bases lay outside the gene matches. The CDR3 spells CASSLTLGQESYNEQFF. The CDR3 DNA reads TGTGCCAGCAGCTTGACACTGGGACAGGAGTCCTACAATGAGCAGTTCTTC.

This rearrangement joins TRBV5-6 to TRBJ1-4; a possible D gene is TRBD1 (5 bases). Germline V gene lookup returns CDR1 SGHDT and CDR2 YYEEEE. This CDR3 contains 15 residues. Trimming shortened V by 5 bases and J by 8 bases, and 19 bases separated the two germline ends. CDR3 coding DNA: TGTGCCAGCAGTCGCCTGACAGTGGAGGGGGAAAAACTGTTTTTT. It is translated as CASSRLTVEGEKLFF.

The V and J genes are TRBV6-5 and TRBJ2-1; D is perhaps TRBD1 (6 bases). V was clipped by 4 bases and J by 9 bases, with 10 bases between them. In germline, CDR1 is MNHEY, CDR2 SVGAGI. The CDR3 consists of 12 residues. The CDR3 sequence: CASSFQGSEQFF. The CDR3 nucleotides read TGTGCCAGCAGTTTTCAGGGGAGTGAGCAGTTCTTC.

The CDR3 region has the DNA TGTGCCAGCAGCCCCGGAGGGGACGAGCAGTACTTC. Protein: CASSPGGDEQYF. V is TRBV27 and J is TRBJ2-7; weak D call: TRBD2 (6 bases). CDR3 length: 12 amino acids. Trimming cost V 6 bases and J 5 bases, with 11 bases left between them. The germline V gene encodes CDR1 MNHEY and CDR2 SMNVEV (reference sequence).

CDR3 amino acids: CASSRDRAGANVLTF. CDR3 sequence (DNA): TGTGCCAGCAGCAGGGACAGGGCCGGGGCCAACGTCCTGACTTTC. This chain links TRBV2 with TRBJ2-6; TRBD1 matches 9 bases. V was pared by 6 bases and J by 4 bases, with 4 bases of the junction left unmatched. Germline V gene sequence: CDR1 SNHLY, CDR2 FYNNEI. There are 15 residues in the CDR3. Full variable domain (remainder filled in from reference TRBV2 and TRBJ2-6): EPEVTQTPSHQVTQMGQEVILRCVPISNHLYFYWYRQILGQKVEFLVSFYNNEISEKSEIFDDQFSVERPDGSNFTLKIRSTKLEDSAMYFCASSRDRAGANVLTFGAGSRLTVL.

The V and J genes are TRBV3-1 (or the pseudogene TRBV3-2) and TRBJ2-5; 7 bases match TRBD2. Trimming at V came to 1 base and at J to 1 base, leaving 9 bases not matched to a gene. This CDR3 is 17 amino acids long. Germline CDR1 reads LGHDT; CDR2 reads YNNKEL (reference sequence). The CDR3, as DNA: TGTGCCAGCAGCCAAGCCCTGCCGGGGGGTAGCCAAGAGACCCAGTACTTC. Its translation is CASSQALPGGSQETQYF.

A few counts support this clone. This chain uses TRBV27 with TRBJ1-2; 8 bases agree with TRBD1. Losses at the gene ends were 2 bases for V and 8 bases for J; bases not matched to a gene: 4. The CDR3 length is 13 residues. Germline CDR1 reads MNHEY; CDR2 reads SMNVEV (reference sequence). This CDR3 reads CASSLQGAEGYTF. CDR3 in DNA: TGTGCCAGCAGTTTACAGGGGGCGGAGGGCTACACCTTC.

The chain employs TRBV6-7 and TRBJ1-3; 10 nucleotides match TRBD1. TRBV6-7 falls under the ORF class, with uncertain function. The junction had 4 bases not matched to a gene; V was cut back by 9 bases and J by 2 bases. This CDR3 comprises 14 residues. As DNA, the CDR3 is TGTGCCAGGGGGGACAGGGGAGCTGGAAACACCATATATTTT. Translating it yields CARGDRGAGNTIYF.

The chain is built from TRBV7-9 and TRBJ2-1; tentative D call: TRBD1 (5 bases). Germline assignment: CDR1 SEHNR and CDR2 FQNEAQ (reference sequence). The V end lost 5 bases, the J end lost 4 bases, and 24 bases lay between the germline ends. The CDR3 totals 18 residues. CDR3 in amino acids: CASSPADIGDKTYNEQFF. The CDR3 bases are TGTGCCAGCAGCCCCGCCGACATAGGGGATAAAACATACAATGAGCAGTTCTTC. The entire variable domain, with the rest obtained from reference TRBV7-9 and TRBJ2-1, is as follows: DTGVSQNPRHKITKRGQNVTFRCDPISEHNRLYWYRQTLGQGPEFLTYFQNEAQLEKSRLLSDRFSAERPKGSFSTLEIQRTEQGDSAMYLCASSPADIGDKTYNEQFFGPGTRLTVL.

Points on this clone: Distinct nucleotide sequences in the sample also encode this CDR3. The chain employs TRBV7-8 and TRBJ2-3; no reliable D call. The V end was cut by 2 bases, the J end by 5 bases, with 2 bases between. Germline CDR1 and CDR2: SGHVS and FQNEAQ. The length of the CDR3 is 11 residues. The chain's CDR3 is CASSLLDTQYF. CDR3 sequence (DNA): TGTGCCAGCAGCTTACTAGATACGCAGTATTTT.

The chain joins TRBV11-3 to TRBJ2-6; D not certain. This CDR3 region has 14 residues. The V gene's germline CDR1 is SGHNT and CDR2 YENEEA. The V and J ends lost 8 bases and 0 bases respectively, with 8 bases between them. Here the CDR3 reads CASARSSGANVLTF. CDR3 nucleotides: TGTGCCAGCGCGCGAAGCTCTGGGGCCAACGTCCTGACTTTC.

The chain is built from TRBV3-1 (or the pseudogene TRBV3-2) and TRBJ1-1; maybe TRBD1 (6 bases). In germline, CDR1 is LGHDT, CDR2 YNNKEL (reference sequence). The CDR3 length is 13 residues. The V and J ends lost 5 bases and 4 bases respectively, with 11 bases between them. CDR3 nucleotides: TGTGCCAGCAGCGCTCAGGGGTTCACTGAAGCTTTCTTT. Protein product: CASSAQGFTEAFF.

DNA for the CDR3: TGTGCCAGCAGCTTGTGGGGAGTTAGTGGCTACACCTTC. This codes for CASSLWGVSGYTF. The chain recombines TRBV5-6 with TRBJ1-2; D ambiguous. With 1 base removed from V and 7 bases from J, the gap between germline ends came to 11 bases. Germline-derived CDR1 and CDR2 are SGHDT and YYEEEE. The CDR3 has 13 amino acids.